This T cell receptor (beta chain) is drawn from a study of T cell responses to AZD1222 COVID-19 vaccine. The CDR3 has 15 residues. V shed 0 bases and J shed 2 bases, with 7 bases lying between them. Germline values: CDR1 LNHNV, CDR2 YYDKDF (reference sequence). TCRdb's table, derived via immunoSEQ multiplex PCR, lists solely in-frame clones and lacks some. The profile shows around 130,000 clones, about 85% of them singletons. A note on this clone: The antigen is undetermined.

Study-wide results and caveats: It was only six AZD1222 recipients who were seropositive at baseline.

The sample here was peripheral blood, taken 28 days after the second AZD1222 dose. The chain recombines TRBV15 with TRBJ1-4; possible D gene TRBD1, 5 bases. The receptor's source is an adult who received the AZD1222 COVID-19 vaccine. In DNA form, the CDR3 reads TGTGCCACCAGCAGAGATCCAGGGACTAATGAAAAACTGTTTTTT. The encoded protein is CATSRDPGTNEKLFF.